This is a list of T cell receptor beta chains from one sample in a study of cytomegalovirus exposure and HLA in healthy donors. The repertoire was sequenced with immunoSEQ multiplex PCR; TCRdb's copy has only in-frame clones and lacks some. This table has 80,000 to 95,000 clones, around 86% appearing once. What was sequenced was PBMCs. The source is a man aged 25 to 40 in good health and CMV-seropositive. The CDR3 runs from the conserved cysteine through the conserved F or W. The D gene is left open where the match is weak.

CDR3 protein: CASIQDRARETQYF
D gene: TRBD1
V gene: TRBV6-1
J gene: TRBJ2-5

CDR3 protein: CASSWTGGDHEQYF
D gene: TRBD1
V gene: TRBV5-1
J gene: TRBJ2-7

CDR3 protein: CASSVVRGEAFF
D gene: .
V gene: TRBV9
J gene: TRBJ1-1

CDR3 protein: CASSDLGRGFNQPQHF
D gene: .
V gene: TRBV19
J gene: TRBJ1-5

CDR3 protein: CASSLADLGQGVLGFF
D gene: TRBD1
V gene: TRBV7-9
J gene: TRBJ1-1

CDR3 protein: CASSSQREGPGGELFF
D gene: TRBD2
V gene: TRBV2
J gene: TRBJ2-2

CDR3 protein: CASSQATGASGYTF
D gene: TRBD1
V gene: TRBV16
J gene: TRBJ1-2

CDR3 protein: CASSYLQPEVGETQYF
D gene: .
V gene: TRBV6-6
J gene: TRBJ2-5

CDR3 protein: CASRPGLTTNEKLFF
D gene: .
V gene: TRBV19
J gene: TRBJ1-4

CDR3 protein: CAIRTGTASSYEQYF
D gene: TRBD1
V gene: TRBV10-3
J gene: TRBJ2-7

CDR3 protein: CASSSREEIYNEQFF
D gene: TRBD2
V gene: TRBV7-9
J gene: TRBJ2-1

CDR3 protein: CASSPGTGDQPQHF
D gene: TRBD1
V gene: TRBV18
J gene: TRBJ1-5

CDR3 protein: CASSIIGRAYNEQFF
D gene: TRBD2
V gene: TRBV19
J gene: TRBJ2-1

CDR3 protein: CASSFLAVSGANVLTF
D gene: TRBD2
V gene: TRBV27
J gene: TRBJ2-6

CDR3 protein: CASSLSFRGGSEAFF
D gene: .
V gene: TRBV5-4
J gene: TRBJ1-1

CDR3 protein: CASSVGQGNTGELFF
D gene: TRBD1
V gene: TRBV9
J gene: TRBJ2-2

CDR3 protein: CASKLTGEYEQYF
D gene: TRBD1
V gene: TRBV2
J gene: TRBJ2-7

CDR3 protein: CASSLKGGTSGSIYNEQFF
D gene: TRBD2
V gene: TRBV7-3
J gene: TRBJ2-1

CDR3 protein: CASSTPGGYEQYF
D gene: TRBD1
V gene: TRBV25-1
J gene: TRBJ2-7

CDR3 protein: CASRAQGRGYGYTF
D gene: .
V gene: TRBV6-1
J gene: TRBJ1-2

CDR3 protein: CASSESPHAGSYEQYF
D gene: .
V gene: TRBV10-1
J gene: TRBJ2-7

CDR3 protein: CASSLVPLSNQPQHF
D gene: .
V gene: TRBV5-8
J gene: TRBJ1-5

CDR3 protein: CSGRKSTDTQYF
D gene: .
V gene: TRBV29-1
J gene: TRBJ2-3

CDR3 protein: CASSPTGGAYEQYF
D gene: TRBD2
V gene: TRBV18
J gene: TRBJ2-7

CDR3 protein: CASSLGQGFNYGYTF
D gene: .
V gene: TRBV11-2
J gene: TRBJ1-2

CDR3 protein: CASNHRDNYGYTF
D gene: .
V gene: TRBV5-4
J gene: TRBJ1-2

CDR3 protein: CASSYPTGGGTGELFF
D gene: TRBD1
V gene: TRBV6-5
J gene: TRBJ2-2

CDR3 protein: CASSRTGWGGYTF
D gene: TRBD1
V gene: TRBV6-5
J gene: TRBJ1-2

CDR3 protein: CATTTGGQSYNEQFF
D gene: TRBD2
V gene: TRBV5-8
J gene: TRBJ2-1

CDR3 protein: CASSLGLAVGETQYF
D gene: TRBD2
V gene: TRBV7-9
J gene: TRBJ2-5

CDR3 protein: CASSERQGLNTEAFF
D gene: TRBD1
V gene: TRBV6-1
J gene: TRBJ1-1

CDR3 protein: CASRAGTGVGNEQFF
D gene: TRBD1
V gene: TRBV6-1
J gene: TRBJ2-1

CDR3 protein: CATSRGQAGNTIYF
D gene: .
V gene: TRBV15
J gene: TRBJ1-3

CDR3 protein: CASSLRAGSSGNTIYF
D gene: .
V gene: TRBV7-9
J gene: TRBJ1-3

CDR3 protein: CASSQKDKTEAFF
D gene: .
V gene: TRBV14
J gene: TRBJ1-1

CDR3 protein: CASSPSVQDEQYF
D gene: .
V gene: TRBV18
J gene: TRBJ2-7

CDR3 protein: CSVRLAGGRGELFF
D gene: TRBD2
V gene: TRBV29-1
J gene: TRBJ2-2

CDR3 protein: CASSTTGANNEQFF
D gene: TRBD1
V gene: TRBV9
J gene: TRBJ2-1

CDR3 protein: CASSLSAQGAAYEQYF
D gene: TRBD1
V gene: TRBV27
J gene: TRBJ2-7

CDR3 protein: CASSIRRTGTYEQYF
D gene: TRBD1
V gene: TRBV19
J gene: TRBJ2-7

CDR3 protein: CASSLNPPSGGLKQFF
D gene: TRBD2
V gene: TRBV7-3
J gene: TRBJ2-1

CDR3 protein: CASSLGQGMSNYGYTF
D gene: TRBD1
V gene: TRBV5-1
J gene: TRBJ1-2

CDR3 protein: CASSSRGQRITDTQYF
D gene: TRBD1
V gene: TRBV7-2
J gene: TRBJ2-3

CDR3 protein: CASRDGTTPHGELFF
D gene: .
V gene: TRBV10-3
J gene: TRBJ2-2

CDR3 protein: CASSPGVRGLEGYEQYF
D gene: .
V gene: TRBV18
J gene: TRBJ2-7

CDR3 protein: CASRGTEAFF
D gene: .
V gene: TRBV19
J gene: TRBJ1-1

CDR3 protein: CASSTRLAGVETQYF
D gene: TRBD2
V gene: TRBV10-1
J gene: TRBJ2-5

CDR3 protein: CASDRQAENNEQFF
D gene: .
V gene: TRBV2
J gene: TRBJ2-1

CDR3 protein: CASSLMSGVSNEQFF
D gene: .
V gene: TRBV5-4
J gene: TRBJ2-1

CDR3 protein: CASSHRRLAGEANYEQYF
D gene: TRBD2
V gene: TRBV5-1
J gene: TRBJ2-7